These T cell receptor beta chains were read from a single sample in a study of cytomegalovirus exposure and HLA in healthy donors. Profiling relied on immunoSEQ multiplex PCR, and the TCRdb table lists in-frame clones only, not all of them. The sample shows about 130,000 clones, roughly nine tenths of them seen only once. What was sequenced was PBMCs. The origin of the receptors is a woman between 18 and 29 years old in good health and CMV-seronegative. Each CDR3 is given with its conserved first and last residue. Each record gives: D gene, J gene, clone size, V gene, CDR3 protein, CDR3 DNA. D genes are given only for firm matches. Only part of the rows carry a size: once, few, many, or a class if the clone is expanded.

NA | TRBJ2-5 | NA | TRBV7-8 | CASSAPSGQSQETQYF | TGTGCCAGCAGCGCCCCCTCCGGACAGTCACAAGAGACCCAGTACTTC
NA | TRBJ2-1 | NA | TRBV9 | CASSALAGNEQFF | TGTGCCAGCAGCGCCCTAGCCGGCAATGAGCAGTTCTTC
NA | TRBJ2-5 | NA | TRBV21-1 | CASSKGLASGSMETQYF | TGTGCCAGCAGCAAAGGCCTGGCTAGCGGGAGTATGGAGACCCAGTACTTC
NA | TRBJ2-5 | many | TRBV28 | CASSLGRVATQYF | TGTGCCAGCAGCCTGGGCAGGGTGGCGACCCAGTACTTC
NA | TRBJ2-2 | NA | TRBV28 | CASSFWGEAGELFF | TGTGCCAGCAGTTTTTGGGGAGAAGCCGGGGAGCTGTTTTTT
NA | TRBJ1-1 | NA | TRBV30 | CAWIFYTEAFF | TGTGCCTGGATCTTTTATACTGAAGCTTTCTTT
NA | TRBJ1-4 | NA | TRBV5-1 | CASAQGGAPNEKLFF | TGCGCCAGCGCGCAGGGAGGGGCCCCTAATGAAAAACTGTTTTTT
TRBD1 | TRBJ1-2 | NA | TRBV5-1 | CASSLVGQPNYGYTF | TGCGCCAGCAGTTTGGTGGGACAGCCTAACTATGGCTACACCTTC
NA | TRBJ1-5 | NA | TRBV12-5 | CASGRTVEGNQPQHF | TGTGCTAGTGGGAGGACAGTCGAGGGGAATCAGCCCCAGCATTTT
NA | TRBJ2-5 | NA | TRBV11-3 | CASSPPLGRETQYF | TGTGCCAGCAGCCCCCCCCTGGGCAGAGAGACCCAGTACTTC
TRBD1 | TRBJ2-7 | NA | TRBV13 | CASSPNPGQGSYEQYF | TGTGCCAGCAGCCCCAACCCCGGACAGGGCTCCTACGAGCAGTACTTC
TRBD2 | TRBJ2-3 | once | TRBV5-1 | CASRRTSGSADTQYF | TGCGCCAGCAGGCGGACTAGCGGGAGTGCAGATACGCAGTATTTT
NA | TRBJ2-5 | NA | TRBV5-4 | CASSFGTGAFGETQYF | TGTGCCAGCAGCTTTGGGACGGGAGCTTTTGGGGAGACCCAGTACTTC
TRBD1 | TRBJ2-3 | NA | TRBV4-2 | CASSQEPGQGLRDTQYF | TGTGCCAGCAGCCAGGAACCGGGACAGGGTCTTCGAGATACGCAGTATTTT
TRBD2 | TRBJ2-1 | few | TRBV7-9 | CASSPSLAGGPRGFF | TGTGCCAGCAGCCCCAGTCTAGCGGGAGGGCCCCGCGGGTTCTTC
NA | TRBJ2-1 | NA | TRBV2 | CASSGLASYNEQFF | TGTGCCAGCAGTGGGCTAGCGAGTTACAATGAGCAGTTCTTC
NA | TRBJ1-1 | NA | TRBV2 | CASSRDMNTEAFF | TGTGCCAGCAGCCGGGACATGAACACTGAAGCTTTCTTT
NA | TRBJ1-2 | NA | TRBV9 | CASSVAWAGVDGYTF | TGTGCCAGCAGCGTAGCTTGGGCAGGGGTCGATGGCTACACCTTC
TRBD2 | TRBJ2-1 | once | TRBV6-1 | CASSVIAGASYNEQFF | TGTGCCAGCAGTGTGATAGCGGGAGCCTCCTACAATGAGCAGTTCTTC
TRBD1 | TRBJ2-4 | once | TRBV11-3 | CASSLERDRVKNIQYF | TGTGCCAGCAGCCTAGAGCGGGACAGGGTCAAAAACATTCAGTACTTC
NA | TRBJ1-1 | NA | TRBV4-1 | CASSSDGGANTEAFF | TGCGCCAGCAGCTCGGACGGGGGGGCGAACACTGAAGCTTTCTTT
NA | TRBJ1-2 | NA | TRBV25-1 | CASSDEGNGYTF | TGTGCCAGCAGTGATGAGGGAAATGGCTACACCTTC
TRBD2 | TRBJ2-7 | NA | TRBV9 | CASSVGGTSGYEQYF | TGTGCCAGCAGCGTAGGAGGGACTAGCGGCTACGAGCAGTACTTC
TRBD2 | TRBJ2-7 | few | TRBV19 | CASSMGSGGRGYEQYF | TGTGCCAGTAGTATGGGATCAGGCGGGAGAGGTTACGAGCAGTACTTC
TRBD2 | TRBJ2-7 | NA | TRBV4-1 | CASSQVQLAGTSEQYF | TGCGCCAGCAGCCAAGTCCAGCTAGCGGGAACTTCCGAGCAGTACTTC
TRBD1 | TRBJ2-3 | NA | TRBV11-3 | CASSNRGDTQYF | TGTGCCAGCAGCAACAGGGGAGATACGCAGTATTTT
TRBD1 | TRBJ2-7 | NA | TRBV9 | CASSPRGQGYEQYF | TGTGCCAGCAGCCCCCGGGGACAGGGGTACGAGCAGTACTTC
TRBD2 | TRBJ2-7 | once | TRBV19 | CASSIGGYLGNEQYF | TGTGCCAGTAGCATCGGGGGGTACTTAGGAAACGAGCAGTACTTC
TRBD2 | TRBJ2-3 | NA | TRBV6-4 | CASSAAGSTDTQYF | TGTGCCAGCAGTGCAGCGGGGTCCACAGATACGCAGTATTTT
TRBD1 | TRBJ2-7 | NA | TRBV30 | CAWGQGLSYEQYF | TGTGCCTGGGGACAGGGGTTGTCCTACGAGCAGTACTTC
TRBD2 | TRBJ2-7 | NA | TRBV30 | CAWGGTSGMYEQYF | TGTGCCTGGGGAGGGACTAGCGGGATGTACGAGCAGTACTTC
TRBD2 | TRBJ2-1 | NA | TRBV5-3 | CARSFGTRIPPREQFF | TGTGCCAGAAGCTTCGGGACTAGGATCCCCCCCAGAGAGCAGTTCTTC
TRBD2 | TRBJ2-1 | NA | TRBV19 | CASSMYTSGRNEQFF | TGTGCCAGTAGTATGTATACTAGCGGGAGGAATGAGCAGTTCTTC
NA | TRBJ1-4 | NA | TRBV19 | CASTPTGNSEKLFF | TGTGCCAGTACCCCTACAGGGAATAGTGAAAAACTGTTTTTT
TRBD1 | TRBJ2-7 | NA | TRBV5-1 | CASSLETGGRYEQYF | TGCGCCAGCAGCTTGGAGACAGGGGGCCGATACGAGCAGTACTTC
TRBD1 | TRBJ2-7 | NA | TRBV19 | CASSGAGGSYEQYF | TGTGCCAGTAGTGGAGCAGGGGGAAGTTACGAGCAGTACTTC
NA | TRBJ1-5 | NA | TRBV12-5 | CASGLAGQRGQPQHF | TGTGCTAGTGGTTTGGCAGGACAGCGGGGTCAGCCCCAGCATTTT
NA | TRBJ2-2 | NA | TRBV4-2 | CASSQVTLAAGELFF | TGTGCCAGCAGCCAAGTTACGCTAGCAGCCGGGGAGCTGTTTTTT
NA | TRBJ1-5 | few | TRBV27 | CASSLAGDQPQHF | TGTGCCAGCAGTTTGGCCGGAGATCAGCCCCAGCATTTT
TRBD2 | TRBJ2-7 | NA | TRBV5-4 | CASTLGGTSGTGAYEQYF | TGTGCCAGCACCTTGGGAGGGACTAGCGGGACCGGAGCCTACGAGCAGTACTTC
TRBD2 | TRBJ2-1 | NA | TRBV7-2 | CASSTGLAGVREQFF | TGTGCCAGCAGCACGGGACTAGCGGGAGTTCGGGAGCAGTTCTTC
NA | TRBJ2-7 | NA | TRBV5-6 | CASTPGSRYEQYF | TGTGCCAGCACCCCGGGATCCCGCTACGAGCAGTACTTC
NA | TRBJ1-1 | few | TRBV2 | CAIIRGTVVAFF | TGTGCCATCATCAGGGGAACGGTGGTTGCTTTCTTT
NA | TRBJ2-7 | NA | TRBV7-9 | CASSGGRDRLLVVQYF | TGTGCCAGCAGCGGGGGCCGGGACCGCCTATTAGTTGTGCAGTACTTC
NA | TRBJ2-3 | NA | TRBV6-1 | CASRQYGGSNTQYF | TGTGCCAGCAGACAGTACGGGGGATCTAATACGCAGTATTTT
TRBD2 | TRBJ2-7 | NA | TRBV19 | CASSIAQGLAYEQYF | TGTGCCAGTAGTATAGCTCAGGGACTAGCCTACGAGCAGTACTTC
NA | TRBJ1-3 | NA | TRBV7-8 | CASSLVSGTSSGNTIYF | TGTGCCAGCAGCTTAGTATCAGGGACAAGCTCTGGAAACACCATATATTTT
TRBD1 | TRBJ2-7 | few | TRBV7-9 | CASSLATGNEQYF | TGTGCCAGCAGCTTAGCGACAGGGAACGAGCAGTACTTC
TRBD1 | TRBJ1-4 | NA | TRBV28 | CASSPEGQDDEKLFF | TGTGCCAGCAGTCCAGAGGGACAGGACGATGAAAAACTGTTTTTT
TRBD1 | TRBJ1-1 | NA | TRBV4-1 | CASSGQGAGNTEAFF | TGCGCCAGCAGTGGACAGGGGGCCGGGAACACTGAAGCTTTCTTT